This T cell receptor beta chain was sequenced for a study of CD8 T cells in Susac syndrome. Trimming cost V 8 bases and J 0 bases, with 10 bases left between them. CDR3 length equals 14 residues. TEMRA cells were enriched by FACS, while CD8+ and CD4+ T cells were obtained through a negative isolation that was performed magnetically. Reverse transcription of roughly 0.5 to 1 ug RNA was carried out with random hexamers. The amplification used immunoSEQ multiplex PCR on TCR beta CDR3; it spanned 54 Vbeta and 13 Jbeta. Via MiXCR, TCRdb re-called the immunoSEQ multiplex PCR reads, giving one row per CDR3 protein. The sample yields 150,000 to 200,000 distinct CDR3 sequences, 94% seen once.

Sequenced sample: CD4+ T cells from PBMCs. The clonotype originates from a human donor with multiple sclerosis. The V and J genes are TRBV12-3 or TRBV12-4 and TRBJ2-2; tentatively, D is TRBD2 (5 bases). The CDR3 region is CASGRTPNTGELFF. CDR3 nucleotide sequence: TGTGCCAGCGGTAGGACTCCGAACACCGGGGAGCTGTTTTTT.